The present T cell receptor (beta chain) was sequenced within a study of CXCR3-negative and CXCR3-positive naive CD8 T cells. In regard to this clonotype: Its antigen remains unidentified.

Study findings and constraints: More hydrophobic TRB CDR3s were found in CXCR3-positive naive cells than in CXCR3-negative naive cells. Naive subsets were similarly diverse, while memory CD8+ repertoires were much less diverse. CXCR3 levels fell partly with cryopreservation; most assays relied on fresh PBMCs.

The length of the CDR3 is 14 residues. The germline V gene has CDR1 LNHDA and CDR2 SQIVND (reference sequence). 5' RACE that incorporated UMI labels was used to prepare the TRB cDNA libraries. TCRdb reanalyzed the 5' RACE reads and collapses them to one entry per CDR3 protein, without DNA. The table gives more than 80,000 distinct CDR3 sequences; the top ten clones make up 0.35% to 0.4% of it. The clonotype was recovered from a human donor in good health. Some clones in this sample may be carry-over from other donors' samples. The chain joins TRBV19 to TRBJ2-1; TCRdb designates TRBD2, a call that cannot be tested without DNA. Material for sequencing was naive CXCR3+ CD8+ T cells from blood. Noted subset: CD45RO-CCR7+CD27+CD95- naive CD8+ T cells expressing CXCR3 (TNR3+). CDR3 amino acids: CASLAGGPLNEQFF.